Below are 22 T cell receptor beta chains sequenced from a single sample in a study of CD8 T cells in ankylosing spondylitis. Study-wide results and caveats: There was a TCR beta motif, made of fewer than 10 highly homologous variants, that appeared characteristic of ankylosing spondylitis blood.

Their antigen targets remain unknown. TCRdb processed the 5' RACE reads anew with MiXCR; each CDR3 protein has one entry. The profile shows about 700,000 distinct CDR3 sequences, 19% of them singletons. Sample: blood, either unsorted or a sorted T cell fraction (not recorded which). The receptors were gathered from a male donor with ankylosing spondylitis.

This sequence joins TRBV2 and TRBJ2-3; 9 bases map to TRBD1. The V and J ends lost 5 bases and 5 bases, in that order; junction bases with no gene match: 8. In germline, CDR1 is SNHLY, CDR2 FYNNEI. This CDR3 spans 15 amino acids. The CDR3 nucleotides read TGTGCCAGCAGTCCAAGCACAGGGGGCGTAGATACGCAGTATTTT. Its translation is CASSPSTGGVDTQYF.

This clonotype was counted at least ten times. The chain joins TRBV29-1 to TRBJ2-5; D is unresolved. Trimming cost V 3 bases and J 2 bases, with 1 base left between them. CDR1 is SQVTM and CDR2 is ANQGSEA in the germline V gene. The CDR3 runs to 10 residues. The CDR3 reads CSVEQETQYF. In DNA, the CDR3 is TGCAGCGTTGAGCAAGAGACCCAGTACTTC.

This clonotype turned up a few times. This chain links TRBV27 with TRBJ2-1, with 7 bases fitting TRBD1. The germline V gene has CDR1 MNHEY and CDR2 SMNVEV (reference sequence). The V gene end was trimmed by 7 bases and the J gene end by 4 bases; junction bases not matched to a gene: 10. The CDR3 has 15 residues. The CDR3 region is CASTTGTDTYNEQFF. CDR3 DNA sequence: TGTGCCAGCACCACAGGGACAGACACATACAATGAGCAGTTCTTC.

The gene calls are TRBV19 and TRBJ1-1; D ambiguous. This CDR3 is 14 amino acids long. V shed 0 bases and J shed 11 bases, with 16 bases lying between them. CDR1 and CDR2 (germline): LNHDA, SQIVND (reference sequence). The CDR3, as DNA: TGTGCCAGTAGTATAGATCTGAGCCCTAGGGTGGCTTTCTTT. This sequence encodes CASSIDLSPRVAFF. The variable domain in full, completed from reference TRBV19 and TRBJ1-1, reads DGGITQSPKYLFRKEGQNVTLSCEQNLNHDAMYWYRQDPGQGLRLIYYSQIVNDFQKGDIAEGYSVSREKKESFPLTVTSAQKNPTAFYLCASSIDLSPRVAFFGQGTRLTVV.

The chain is built from TRBV20-1 and TRBJ2-7, with 8 positions matching TRBD1. Germline V CDR1 and CDR2: DFQATT, SNEGSKA (reference sequence). CDR3 size: 14 residues. J lost 5 bases, V lost 3 bases, and 9 bases had no gene match. Here the CDR3 reads CSARAWTGWDEQYF. CDR3 nucleotide sequence: TGCAGTGCTAGGGCGTGGACAGGGTGGGACGAGCAGTACTTC.

This clonotype has more than one count but fewer than ten. The rearrangement uses TRBV6-5 and TRBJ2-7, with D unclear. Germline V lookup: CDR1 MNHEY, CDR2 SVGAGI. The germline V and J ends were trimmed by 0 bases and 0 bases, with 12 bases remaining between them. The CDR3 runs 16 residues. The CDR3 protein is CASSYSIAASSYEQYF. For the CDR3, the DNA is TGTGCCAGCAGTTACTCGATCGCGGCGAGCTCCTACGAGCAGTACTTC.

This clonotype was seen ten or more times. J is TRBJ2-7 and V is TRBV7-8; 7 nucleotides align to TRBD1. This CDR3 region has 12 residues. Looked up from germline, CDR1 is SGHVS and CDR2 is FQNEAQ. With V trimmed by 3 bases and J by 6 bases, 2 bases remained unmatched. The chain's CDR3 is CASSFTGVEQYF. The CDR3 bases are TGTGCCAGCAGCTTTACAGGGGTCGAGCAGTACTTC.

CDR3 amino acids: CSFKDGTGNFNEQFF. Written as DNA, the CDR3 is TGCAGCTTTAAAGACGGGACAGGGAATTTCAATGAGCAGTTCTTC. This rearrangement joins TRBV29-1 to TRBJ2-1, with 9 nucleotides matching TRBD1. The V and J ends lost 8 bases and 6 bases, in that order; junction bases with no gene match: 14. CDR1 is SQVTM, CDR2 ANQGSEA, per germline. The CDR3 totals 15 residues.

This clonotype was detected only a few times. The rearrangement uses TRBV4-1 and TRBJ2-5; D possibly corresponds to TRBD2 (6 bases). Germline assignment: CDR1 MGHRA and CDR2 YSYEKL. Trimming pared 0 bases from V and 2 bases from J, leaving 13 bases between. The CDR3 length is 16 residues. In DNA form, the CDR3 reads TGCGCCAGCAGCCAAGATCGCGGAGGAGGGCAAGAGACCCAGTACTTC. This encodes CASSQDRGGGQETQYF.

CDR3 in DNA: TGTGCCAGCAGCTTAGATGTGCAGGGGGCGGCCTACTCTGGAAACACCATATATTTT. Its protein product is CASSLDVQGAAYSGNTIYF. The chain combines TRBV11-1 with TRBJ1-3; 8 bases map to TRBD1. Germline values: CDR1 SGHAT, CDR2 FQDESV (reference sequence). The CDR3 consists of 19 residues. V gave up 1 base and J gave up 0 bases; unmatched junction bases: 11.

This clonotype came up many times. The genes are TRBV7-9 and TRBJ2-2, with 8 bases identical to TRBD1. CDR3 length: 17 residues. V trimming: 6 bases; J trimming: 3 bases; junction bases outside the gene matches: 12. Germline V gene lookup returns CDR1 SEHNR and CDR2 FQNEAQ (reference sequence). The CDR3 spells CASRLQGVAGDTGELFF. CDR3 coding DNA: TGTGCCAGCAGGCTACAGGGGGTGGCAGGGGACACCGGGGAGCTGTTTTTT.

This clonotype has just a few counts. The J gene is TRBJ1-1, the V gene TRBV7-6; D may be TRBD1 (6 bases). Germline CDR1 reads SGHVS; CDR2 reads FNYEAQ. The CDR3 totals 15 residues. Trimming stripped 5 bases from V and 1 base from J, with 14 bases between. CDR3 nucleotides: TGTGCCAGCAGCGCAGTACGGGGGGCGAACACTGAAGCTTTCTTT. Translation gives CASSAVRGANTEAFF.

The J gene is TRBJ2-7, the V gene TRBV4-3; a possible D gene is TRBD2 (5 bases). This CDR3 contains 15 residues. Trimming shortened V by 0 bases and J by 0 bases, and 9 bases separated the two germline ends. Germline CDR1 reads LGHNA; CDR2 reads YSLEER. In DNA form, the CDR3 reads TGCGCCAGCAGCCAAGATGAGCGGAGCTCCTACGAGCAGTACTTC. Translated, it gives CASSQDERSSYEQYF.

This clonotype has a handful of counts. The rearrangement uses TRBV28 and TRBJ1-5, with D possibly TRBD1 on 6 matching bases. The V gene lost 3 bases and the J gene lost 3 bases, with 12 bases spanning the gap. The germline gives CDR1 MDHEN, CDR2 SYDVKM. The length of the CDR3 is 15 residues. CDR3 bases: TGTGCCAGCAGTTTTTTGGACAGATCCAATCAGCCCCAGCATTTT. Its protein is CASSFLDRSNQPQHF. Based on the CDR3 plus reference TRBV28 and TRBJ1-5, the full variable domain is DVKVTQSSRYLVKRTGEKVFLECVQDMDHENMFWYRQDPGLGLRLIYFSYDVKMKEKGDIPEGYSVSREKKERFSLILESASTNQTSMYLCASSFLDRSNQPQHFGDGTRLSIL.

This clonotype was picked up a small number of times. V usage is TRBV6-2 or TRBV6-3 and J usage is TRBJ2-1; D is undetermined. Germline CDR1 reads MNHEY; CDR2 reads SVGEGT. V lost 5 bases to trimming and J lost 5 bases, with 10 bases between them. This CDR3 has 13 residues. The CDR3 is CASSPRAHNEQFF. In nucleotides, the CDR3 is TGTGCCAGCAGTCCTAGGGCCCACAATGAGCAGTTCTTC.

The rearrangement joins TRBV29-1 to TRBJ1-1; possibly TRBD1 for D (6 bases). V was shortened by 6 bases and J by 1 base, with 12 bases between the two germline ends. Looked up from germline, CDR1 is SQVTM and CDR2 is ANQGSEA. The CDR3 is made up of 13 amino acids. Here the CDR3 reads CSVSGQTNTEAFF. The CDR3 nucleotides are TGCAGCGTGTCTGGACAGACGAACACTGAAGCTTTCTTT. The entire variable domain, with the rest obtained from reference TRBV29-1 and TRBJ1-1, is as follows: SAVISQKPSRDICQRGTSLTIQCQVDSQVTMMFWYRQQPGQSLTLIATANQGSEATYESGFVIDKFPISRPNLTFSTLTVSNMSPEDSSIYLCSVSGQTNTEAFFGQGTRLTVV.

This clonotype was found many times. The rearrangement uses TRBV6-1 and TRBJ1-5; no firm D call. The CDR3 is 13 amino acids. Per the germline V gene, CDR1 is MNHNS and CDR2 is SASEGT. Trimming pared 9 bases from V and 7 bases from J, leaving 16 bases between. CDR3 loop: CASRGGDGQPQHF. The CDR3, as DNA: TGTGCCAGTCGCGGCGGGGATGGACAGCCCCAGCATTTT.

A few counts support this clonotype. The chain links TRBV2 to TRBJ1-5; D is possibly TRBD1 (5 bases). The CDR3 has 15 residues. CDR1 SNHLY and CDR2 FYNNEI come from the germline V gene. V was trimmed by 4 bases and J by 4 bases, leaving 14 bases between them. The CDR3 here is CASSGDGLANQPQHF. CDR3 bases: TGTGCCAGCAGTGGGGACGGATTAGCAAATCAGCCCCAGCATTTT.

In its sample, this clonotype was seen a few times. This chain links TRBV7-2 with TRBJ2-1; TRBD1 aligns across 10 bases. Trimming removed 10 bases from V and 6 bases from J; junction bases left unmatched: 6. The CDR3 totals 13 residues. Germline lookup yields CDR1 SGHTA and CDR2 FQGNSA. DNA for the CDR3: TGTGCCAACCGACAGGGGGCAAGCAATGAGCAGTTCTTC. Translated: CANRQGASNEQFF.

This sequence joins TRBV6-5 and TRBJ2-1; no firm D call. CDR1 is MNHEY, CDR2 SVGAGI, per germline. With 0 bases removed from V and 8 bases from J, the gap between germline ends came to 11 bases. The CDR3 extends over 14 amino acids. The CDR3 sequence: CASSYSPTAYEQFF. The CDR3 region has the DNA TGTGCCAGCAGTTACTCCCCCACCGCCTATGAGCAGTTCTTC.

The chain is built from TRBV2 and TRBJ2-7, with D maybe TRBD2 (5 bases). This CDR3 has 13 amino acids. Trimming cost V 4 bases and J 7 bases, with 14 bases left between them. Germline lookup yields CDR1 SNHLY and CDR2 FYNNEI. In DNA, the CDR3 is TGTGCCAGCAGTGGGGAGACCTCTAGGGAGCAGTACTTC. Its translation: CASSGETSREQYF.

J is TRBJ2-3 and V is TRBV2; D is possibly TRBD2 (5 bases). Trimming pared 3 bases from V and 4 bases from J, leaving 11 bases between. Germline CDR1 and CDR2: SNHLY and FYNNEI. This CDR3 is 14 amino acids long. The CDR3 DNA sequence: TGTGCCAGCAGTGACCCCGGGGAATCAGATACGCAGTATTTT. Protein: CASSDPGESDTQYF. The entire variable domain, with the rest obtained from reference TRBV2 and TRBJ2-3, is as follows: EPEVTQTPSHQVTQMGQEVILRCVPISNHLYFYWYRQILGQKVEFLVSFYNNEISEKSEIFDDQFSVERPDGSNFTLKIRSTKLEDSAMYFCASSDPGESDTQYFGPGTRLTVL.